These 27 T cell receptor beta chains were sequenced from one sample in a study of cytotoxic CD8 clonotypes in ibrutinib-treated CLL. Assay used: immunoSEQ multiplex PCR; TCRdb lists only in-frame clones, some missing. Altogether 14,000 or so clones are present, about 64% being singletons, with the ten largest covering 35% to 50%. The sequences come from PBMCs, collected before ibrutinib treatment. These receptors were collected from a human donor with chronic lymphocytic leukemia.

This clone occurred a few times. This chain links TRBV19 with TRBJ1-1; 8 nucleotides line up with TRBD1. V dropped 5 bases and J dropped 5; count of bases not matched to a gene: 7. Germline V gives CDR1 LNHDA, CDR2 SQIVND (reference sequence). This CDR3 is built from 14 residues. The CDR3 sequence: CASSLQGARTEAFF. CDR3 sequence (DNA): TGTGCCAGTAGTCTTCAGGGGGCGAGGACTGAAGCTTTCTTT.

The V call is TRBV6-5, the J call TRBJ2-7; D call uncertain. Trimming removed 5 bases from V and 2 bases from J, with 7 bases in between. This CDR3 contains 12 residues. Looked up from germline, CDR1 is MNHEY and CDR2 is SVGAGI. CDR3 amino acids: CASSEPTYEQYF. The CDR3 DNA reads TGTGCCAGCAGTGAACCGACCTACGAGCAGTACTTC.

The chain recombines TRBV11-2 with TRBJ2-5; no reliable D call. With 1 base removed from V and 4 bases from J, the gap between germline ends came to 10 bases. Germline V gene lookup returns CDR1 SGHAT and CDR2 FQNNGV. The CDR3 has 14 residues. This CDR3 reads CASSLGHGVETQYF. CDR3 coding DNA: TGTGCCAGCAGCTTAGGGCATGGGGTAGAGACCCAGTACTTC.

This clone has a handful of counts. The J gene is TRBJ1-2, the V gene TRBV6-1; TRBD1 matches 7 bases. Trimming at V came to 4 bases and at J to 7 bases, leaving 6 bases not matched to a gene. CDR3 length: 13 residues. Germline V gives CDR1 MNHNS, CDR2 SASEGT. The CDR3 bases are TGTGCCAGCAGTGTAGACAGGGATTCTGGCTACACCTTC. Protein: CASSVDRDSGYTF.

This clone was counted a few times. V is TRBV5-1 and J is TRBJ1-4; D gene unclear. The CDR3 is 14 amino acids. Germline V gene data show CDR1 as SGHRS and CDR2 as YFSETQ. The germline V and J ends were trimmed by 0 bases and 4 bases, with 7 bases remaining between them. CDR3 in DNA: TGCGCCAGCAGCTTGGAAGCGTATAATGAAAAACTGTTTTTT. Encoded protein: CASSLEAYNEKLFF.

This chain uses TRBV7-6 with TRBJ2-7, with D unresolved. The CDR3 consists of 14 residues. Trimming shortened V by 0 bases and J by 7 bases, and 13 bases separated the two germline ends. Germline V CDR1 and CDR2: SGHVS, FNYEAQ. The CDR3 loop is CASSLAGVGGEQYF. The CDR3 nucleotides are TGTGCCAGCAGCTTAGCGGGTGTGGGCGGAGAGCAGTACTTC.

CDR3 coding DNA: TGTGCCAGCAGCTTACCCACAGGGGGCATGGGAAACACCATATATTTT. It codes for CASSLPTGGMGNTIYF. The chain couples TRBV7-9 to TRBJ1-3; 9 bases fit TRBD1. The CDR3 consists of 16 residues. Germline lookup yields CDR1 SEHNR and CDR2 FQNEAQ (reference sequence). With 2 bases clipped from V and 4 bases from J, the junction kept 6 bases outside the gene matches.

This clone was found a few times. The chain joins TRBV29-1 to TRBJ2-3; TRBD2 matches 8 bases. Germline trimming cut 3 bases from V and 0 bases from J; bases unmatched to any gene: 8. Germline-derived CDR1 and CDR2 are SQVTM and ANQGSEA. This CDR3 region has 16 residues. The CDR3 nucleotides are TGCAGCGTTGAGCCAACTAGCGGATCTAGCACAGATACGCAGTATTTT. The encoded protein is CSVEPTSGSSTDTQYF.

Only a few counts were recorded for this clone. The chain employs TRBV4-2 and TRBJ2-5; a weak D match, TRBD2 (6 bases). The germline CDR1 and CDR2 sequences are LGHNA and YNFKEQ. V shed 4 bases and J shed 2 bases, with 14 bases lying between them. The CDR3 is made up of 15 amino acids. DNA of the CDR3: TGTGCCAGCAGCCCGACGGGGGATACACAAGAGACCCAGTACTTC. Protein: CASSPTGDTQETQYF.

Regarding this clone: The junction does not match germline at one end; this may be a read error. The chain employs TRBV5-4 and TRBJ1-6; tentative D call: TRBD1 (5 bases). The length of the CDR3 is 12 residues. Looked up from germline, CDR1 is SGHNT and CDR2 is YYREEE (reference sequence). The CDR3 is CAIGTVGSPLHF. The CDR3 nucleotides are TGCGCCATCGGGACGGTGGGTTCACCCCTCCACTTT.

V usage is TRBV19 and J usage is TRBJ2-5, with TRBD1 matching over 7 bases. Germline assignment: CDR1 LNHDA and CDR2 SQIVND (reference sequence). The CDR3 consists of 13 residues. The V segment lost 5 bases and the J segment 5 bases; nucleotides outside the gene matches: 5. This CDR3 reads CASSSTGLETQYF. The CDR3 nucleotides are TGTGCCAGTAGTTCGACAGGGCTTGAGACCCAGTACTTC.

This clone was seen a handful of times. The rearrangement joins TRBV27 to TRBJ2-7, with 7 nucleotides matching TRBD1. Germline V gene lookup returns CDR1 MNHEY and CDR2 SMNVEV (reference sequence). This CDR3 is built from 15 residues. Trimming took 8 bases from V and 7 from J; bases not matched to a gene: 17. CDR3 sequence reads: CASRYRRDRALEQYF. In nucleotides, the CDR3 is TGTGCCAGCCGCTACCGCCGGGACAGAGCCCTAGAGCAGTACTTC.

The chain recombines TRBV6-1 with TRBJ1-2; unclear D gene. This CDR3 region has 15 residues. V was trimmed by 2 bases and J by 4 bases, leaving 14 bases between them. Per germline, CDR1 MNHNS and CDR2 SASEGT. The CDR3 loop is CASSEYNTTPYGYTF. The CDR3 bases are TGTGCCAGCAGTGAATATAATACTACACCCTATGGCTACACCTTC.

This clone came up a few times. DNA for the CDR3: TGTGCCAGCTCACCACCTAATCTTCAGGGCAACACTGAAGCTTTCTTT. Its translation is CASSPPNLQGNTEAFF. This chain uses TRBV18 with TRBJ1-1; a weak D match, TRBD1 (5 bases). The CDR3 consists of 16 residues. Germline V gene data show CDR1 as KGHSH and CDR2 as LQKENI. V was clipped by 0 bases and J by 2 bases, with 13 bases between them.

The chain employs TRBV25-1 and TRBJ1-5; D remains ambiguous. V lost 1 base to trimming and J lost 2 bases, with 12 bases between them. Germline lookup yields CDR1 MGHDK and CDR2 SYGVNS. This CDR3 is built from 16 residues. Written as DNA, the CDR3 is TGTGCCAGCAGTGAATCCGGGGATACGGGCAATCAGCCCCAGCATTTT. Amino acid sequence: CASSESGDTGNQPQHF.

V gene TRBV4-1 combines with J gene TRBJ1-2; D possibly corresponds to TRBD1 (6 bases). The germline V gene encodes CDR1 MGHRA and CDR2 YSYEKL. V gave up 1 base and J gave up 5 bases, with 17 bases separating them. This CDR3 has 16 amino acids. The CDR3 spells CASSQGPRGGTYGYTF. CDR3 nucleotide sequence: TGCGCCAGCAGCCAAGGCCCGAGGGGGGGGACTTATGGCTACACCTTC.

The chain has TRBV27 and TRBJ1-2; D remains unclear. V was clipped by 6 bases and J by 4 bases, with 12 bases between them. Germline assignment: CDR1 MNHEY and CDR2 SMNVEV (reference sequence). The length of the CDR3 is 13 residues. This CDR3 reads CASSPTVGYGYTF. DNA for the CDR3: TGTGCCAGCAGCCCAACCGTTGGCTATGGCTACACCTTC.

The chain links TRBV9 to TRBJ1-2; D uncertain. The germline gives CDR1 SGDLS, CDR2 YYNGEE. There are 18 residues in the CDR3. Trimming stripped 4 bases from V and 3 bases from J, with 25 bases between. The CDR3 coding sequence is TGTGCCAGCAGCCAGATTGGAGTTCCGGCCGCCGGTGACTATGGCTACACCTTC. It is translated as CASSQIGVPAAGDYGYTF. The full variable domain, completed using reference TRBV9 and TRBJ1-2, is DSGVTQTPKHLITATGQRVTLRCSPRSGDLSVYWYQQSLDQGLQFLIQYYNGEERAKGNILERFSAQQFPDLHSELNLSSLELGDSALYFCASSQIGVPAAGDYGYTFGSGTRLTVV.

The chain is built from TRBV15 and TRBJ2-6; perhaps D is TRBD1 or TRBD2 (5 bases each). Trimming took 7 bases from V and 0 from J, leaving 31 bases between them. Germline assignment: CDR1 LNHNV and CDR2 YYDKDF (reference sequence). CDR3 length: 22 amino acids. The CDR3 bases are TGTGCCACCACTCCCAGCCCCGGTCAGGTAGGGACGGGGAGCTCTGGGGCCAACGTCCTGACTTTC. It yields the protein CATTPSPGQVGTGSSGANVLTF.

The chain employs TRBV7-9 and TRBJ1-5; 8 bases align to TRBD1. This CDR3 region has 15 residues. Germline CDR1 SEHNR, CDR2 FQNEAQ (reference sequence). V was clipped by 4 bases and J by 6 bases; unmatched bases: 8. The CDR3: CASSSYTGGGQPQHF. The CDR3 DNA is TGTGCCAGCAGCTCCTATACAGGGGGTGGTCAGCCCCAGCATTTT.

This clone was seen more than once but under ten times. The chain couples TRBV19 to TRBJ2-1, with TRBD2 matching 9 bases. The CDR3 totals 17 residues. V was clipped by 1 base and J by 6 bases; unmatched bases: 10. Germline V gene sequence: CDR1 LNHDA, CDR2 SQIVND (reference sequence). The CDR3: CASSIVGFSGGSNEQFF. Here the CDR3 DNA reads TGTGCCAGTAGTATAGTTGGTTTTAGCGGGGGTTCCAATGAGCAGTTCTTC. Using reference TRBV19 and TRBJ2-1 for the parts outside the CDR3, the full variable domain is DGGITQSPKYLFRKEGQNVTLSCEQNLNHDAMYWYRQDPGQGLRLIYYSQIVNDFQKGDIAEGYSVSREKKESFPLTVTSAQKNPTAFYLCASSIVGFSGGSNEQFFGPGTRLTVL.

This clone was counted a single time. J is TRBJ1-5 and V is TRBV19; the D gene is possibly TRBD1 (5 bases). Trimming stripped 6 bases from V and 0 bases from J, with 12 bases between. Germline V gene data show CDR1 as LNHDA and CDR2 as SQIVND (reference sequence). CDR3 size: 15 residues. As DNA, the CDR3 is TGTGCCAGTAGCGGCGGGGGAGGTAGCAATCAGCCCCAGCATTTT. Protein: CASSGGGGSNQPQHF.

The chain joins TRBV25-1 to TRBJ1-1, with 8 bases identical to TRBD1. The germline V gene has CDR1 MGHDK and CDR2 SYGVNS. The CDR3 loop spans 15 amino acids. J gave up 1 base and V 5 bases, and 6 bases lay outside the gene matches. As DNA, the CDR3 is TGTGCCAGCAGTCCCCTTGGGACAGGGAACACTGAAGCTTTCTTT. This translates into CASSPLGTGNTEAFF. Full variable domain (remainder filled in from reference TRBV25-1 and TRBJ1-1): EADIYQTPRYLVIGTGKKITLECSQTMGHDKMYWYQQDPGMELHLIHYSYGVNSTEKGDLSSESTVSRIRTEHFPLTLESARPSHTSQYLCASSPLGTGNTEAFFGQGTRLTVV.

This rearrangement joins TRBV18 to TRBJ2-1, with 7 bases lining up with TRBD1. Germline V gene lookup returns CDR1 KGHSH and CDR2 LQKENI. Losses at the gene ends were 1 base for V and 0 bases for J; bases not matched to a gene: 15. The CDR3 contains 20 residues. The chain's CDR3 is CASSPRNLLPGTVSYNEQFF. The DNA for the CDR3 is TGTGCCAGCTCACCACGAAATTTGTTGCCGGGGACAGTCTCCTACAATGAGCAGTTCTTC.

This clone was seen a handful of times. V usage is TRBV19 and J usage is TRBJ1-1; maybe TRBD1 (5 bases). CDR1 is LNHDA and CDR2 is SQIVND in the germline V gene (reference sequence). V lost 2 bases and J 4 bases, leaving 11 bases between the germline ends. The CDR3 length is 14 residues. The CDR3: CASSISPGFTEAFF. The CDR3 DNA is TGTGCCAGTAGTATATCGCCAGGGTTCACTGAAGCTTTCTTT.

This rearrangement joins TRBV5-1 to TRBJ1-2; weak D call: TRBD1 (5 bases). The germline V and J ends were trimmed by 0 bases and 7 bases, with 7 bases remaining between them. CDR1 and CDR2 (germline): SGHRS, YFSETQ. The CDR3 consists of 12 residues. The CDR3 DNA reads TGCGCCAGCAGCTTGGCAGGGTTTGGCTACACCTTC. Translated: CASSLAGFGYTF.

This clone has a count of ten or more. The rearrangement links TRBV6-1 to TRBJ2-7; 10 nucleotides line up with TRBD2. In germline, CDR1 is MNHNS, CDR2 SASEGT. V trimming: 3 bases; J trimming: 5 bases; junction bases outside the gene matches: 10. The CDR3 has 16 amino acids. The CDR3, as DNA: TGTGCCAGCAGTGAGGTCACAAGCGGGGGGGCCAACGAGCAGTACTTC. Translating gives CASSEVTSGGANEQYF.